This TCR beta chain is from a study of blood T cell repertoires in COVID-19. There are 15 residues in the CDR3. The V and J ends lost 0 bases and 5 bases, in that order; junction bases with no gene match: 3. Germline assignment: CDR1 SGHKS and CDR2 YYEKEE (reference sequence). The study recruited people aged about 18 to 89 years across roughly 25 US areas. Cohorts were based on clinical histories the participants reported. As originally analysed: Estimation of nucleated cell counts relied on the amplification of reference gene primers. Profiling relied on immunoSEQ multiplex PCR, and the TCRdb table lists in-frame clones only, not all of them. Clone size and V and J calls were adopted from that table, with D and trimming inferred from the DNA. Among roughly 190,000 clones listed, about 88% were seen once.

Sequenced input: PBMCs or T cells enriched from blood (not recorded which). This sequence originates from a woman aged 40-49 years in a cohort exposed to, infected with or recovered from COVID-19 (not recorded which). The J gene is TRBJ1-5, the V gene TRBV5-5; 9 positions match TRBD1. The chain's CDR3 is CASSLAGQGDQPQHF. The DNA for the CDR3 is TGTGCCAGCAGCTTGGCGGGACAGGGAGATCAGCCCCAGCATTTT.